This TCR beta chain stems from a study of blood T cell repertoires in COVID-19. Study in general: Acute and convalescent COVID-19 samples came from the United States, Italy and Spain. T cells, B-cell-depleted T cells, or PBMCs supplied cDNA or gDNA.

Among Cohort 3 donors, those recovered had two negative PCRs, clearance, or symptom resolution. Clones were sequenced by immunoSEQ multiplex PCR, and TCRdb holds only the in-frame ones, with some missing. The sample contains about 180,000 clones, about 72% of which appear only once. The CDR3 loop spans 13 amino acids. V lost 6 bases and J 5 bases, leaving 17 bases between the germline ends. CDR1 is SQVTM and CDR2 is ANQGSEA in the germline V gene. The chain recombines TRBV29-1 with TRBJ2-7; D is possibly TRBD1 (7 bases). This sequence was found in a woman in her forties or fifties who had recovered from COVID-19. Sequences were obtained from PBMCs or T cells enriched from blood (not recorded which). CDR3: CSVAGQEGDEQYF. The CDR3 DNA reads TGCAGCGTAGCAGGACAGGAGGGGGACGAGCAGTACTTC.